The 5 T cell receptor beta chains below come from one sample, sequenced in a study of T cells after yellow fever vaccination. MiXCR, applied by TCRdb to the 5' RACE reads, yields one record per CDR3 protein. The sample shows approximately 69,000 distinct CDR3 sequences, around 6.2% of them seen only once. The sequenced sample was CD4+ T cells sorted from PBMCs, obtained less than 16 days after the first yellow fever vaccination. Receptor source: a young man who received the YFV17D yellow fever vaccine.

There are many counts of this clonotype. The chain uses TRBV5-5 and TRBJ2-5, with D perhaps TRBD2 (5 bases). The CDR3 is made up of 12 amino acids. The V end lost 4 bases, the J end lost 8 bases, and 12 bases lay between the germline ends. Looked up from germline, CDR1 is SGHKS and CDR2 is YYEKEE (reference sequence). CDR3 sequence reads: CASSPFEGTQYF. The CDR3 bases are TGTGCCAGCAGCCCTTTCGAGGGAACCCAGTACTTC.

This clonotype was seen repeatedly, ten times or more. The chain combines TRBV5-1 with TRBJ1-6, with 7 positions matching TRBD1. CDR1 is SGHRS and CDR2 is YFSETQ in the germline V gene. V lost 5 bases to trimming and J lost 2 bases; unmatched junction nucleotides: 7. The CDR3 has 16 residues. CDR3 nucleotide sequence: TGCGCCAGCAGGCCGAGGGACAGCGCCTATAATTCACCCCTCCACTTT. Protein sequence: CASRPRDSAYNSPLHF. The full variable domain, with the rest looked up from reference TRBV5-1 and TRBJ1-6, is KAGVTQTPRYLIKTRGQQVTLSCSPISGHRSVSWYQQTPGQGLQFLFEYFSETQRNKGNFPGRFSGRQFSNSRSEMNVSTLELGDSALYLCASRPRDSAYNSPLHFGNGTRLTVT.

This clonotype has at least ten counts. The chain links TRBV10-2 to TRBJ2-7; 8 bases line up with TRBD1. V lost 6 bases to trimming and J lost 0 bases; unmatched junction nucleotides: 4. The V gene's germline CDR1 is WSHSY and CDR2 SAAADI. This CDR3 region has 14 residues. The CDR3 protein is CASRRQGSSYEQYF. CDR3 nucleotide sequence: TGCGCCAGCAGGAGACAGGGGAGCTCCTACGAGCAGTACTTC.

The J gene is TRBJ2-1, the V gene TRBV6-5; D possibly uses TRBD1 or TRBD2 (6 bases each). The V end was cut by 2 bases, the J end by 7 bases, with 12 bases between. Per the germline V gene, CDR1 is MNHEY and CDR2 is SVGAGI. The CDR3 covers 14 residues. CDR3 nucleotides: TGTGCCAGCAGTTACGGGGGGCTTTATAATGAGCAGTTCTTC. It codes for CASSYGGLYNEQFF.

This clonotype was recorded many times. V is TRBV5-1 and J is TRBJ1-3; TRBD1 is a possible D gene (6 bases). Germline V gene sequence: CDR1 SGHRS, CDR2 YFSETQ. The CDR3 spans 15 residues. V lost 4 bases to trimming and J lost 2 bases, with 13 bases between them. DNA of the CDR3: TGCGCCAGCAGCCGGTGGGGGCGGCCTGGAAACACCATATATTTT. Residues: CASSRWGRPGNTIYF.